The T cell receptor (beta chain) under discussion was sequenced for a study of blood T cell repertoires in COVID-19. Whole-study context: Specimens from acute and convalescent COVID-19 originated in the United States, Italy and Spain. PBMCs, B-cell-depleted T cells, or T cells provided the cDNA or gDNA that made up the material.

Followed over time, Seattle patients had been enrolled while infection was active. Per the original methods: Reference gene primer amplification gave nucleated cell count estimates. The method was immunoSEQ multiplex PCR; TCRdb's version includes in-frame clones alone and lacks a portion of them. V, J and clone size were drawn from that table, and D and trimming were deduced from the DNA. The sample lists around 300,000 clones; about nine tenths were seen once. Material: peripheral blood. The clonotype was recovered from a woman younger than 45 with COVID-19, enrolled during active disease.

CDR3 residues: CASSLMQGTNTGELFF. CDR3 sequence (DNA): TGTGCCAGCAGCTTAATGCAGGGCACGAACACCGGGGAGCTGTTTTTT. The genes are TRBV11-2 and TRBJ2-2, with a possible D match to TRBD1 (5 bases). The length of the CDR3 is 16 residues. CDR1 SGHAT and CDR2 FQNNGV come from the germline V gene. V gave up 2 bases and J gave up 0 bases, with 10 bases separating them.